The clone carrying this T cell receptor beta chain has a handful of counts. Antigen unknown. Germline CDR1 reads KGHSH; CDR2 reads LQKENI. The V and J ends lost 6 bases and 5 bases respectively, with 14 bases between them. CDR3 length: 14 residues. This sample is part of a study of post-analysis software for immune sequencing data. Regarding the study as a whole: Co-batched samples clustered tightly together by F measure. Multiple sclerosis was associated with a significant reduction in normalized Chao1 diversity relative to controls. The study found TRBV5-6, TRBV5-1 and TRBV20-1 among a handful of TRBV segments more frequent in patients than controls.

Unique molecular identifiers were built into the TCR beta cDNA libraries. cDNA molecules numbering 400,000 to 550,000 came from approximately 1 to 10 million T cells. TCRdb ran MiXCR on the PCR reads and lists one entry per CDR3 protein. This table has around 200,000 distinct CDR3 sequences, 29% appearing once. This sequence joins TRBV18 and TRBJ1-5, with D possibly being TRBD1 (5 bases). Material for sequencing was blood. The sequence was collected from a girl aged 2 to 17 with multiple sclerosis. Here the CDR3 reads CASSGQGPHQPQHF. In nucleotides, the CDR3 is TGTGCCAGCTCGGGCCAGGGTCCCCATCAGCCCCAGCATTTT.